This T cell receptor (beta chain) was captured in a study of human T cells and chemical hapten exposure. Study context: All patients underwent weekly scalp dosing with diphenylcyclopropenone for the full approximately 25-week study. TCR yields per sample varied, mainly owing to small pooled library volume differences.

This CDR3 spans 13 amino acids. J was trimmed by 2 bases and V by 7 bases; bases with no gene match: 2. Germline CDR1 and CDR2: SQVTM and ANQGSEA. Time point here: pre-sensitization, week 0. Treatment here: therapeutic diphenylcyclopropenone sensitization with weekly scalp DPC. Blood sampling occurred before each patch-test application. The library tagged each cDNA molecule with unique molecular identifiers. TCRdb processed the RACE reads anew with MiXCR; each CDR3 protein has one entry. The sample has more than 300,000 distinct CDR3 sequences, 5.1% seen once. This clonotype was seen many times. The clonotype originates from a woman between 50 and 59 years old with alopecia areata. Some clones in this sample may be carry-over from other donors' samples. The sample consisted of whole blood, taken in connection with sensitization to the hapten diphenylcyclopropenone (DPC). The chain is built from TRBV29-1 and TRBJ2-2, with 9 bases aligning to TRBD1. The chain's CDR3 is CSADRGNTGELFF. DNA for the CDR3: TGCAGCGCGGACAGGGGAAACACCGGGGAGCTGTTTTTT.